The clone carrying this TCR beta chain showed up many times. Sample-barcoded 5' priming and a J-beta primer mix drove a second PCR of about 6 to 12 cycles. TCRdb reprocessed the 5' RACE reads with MiXCR, giving one entry per CDR3 protein. Found here are around 870,000 distinct CDR3 sequences, more than 25% of them singletons; the top ten hold approximately 15%. The entry originates in a study of blood T cells in healthy people across ages. CDR3 length: 15 amino acids. Looked up from germline, CDR1 is KGHSH and CDR2 is LQKENI. Trimming left V 4 bases short and J 4 bases short, with 14 bases between. This receptor was obtained from a woman of 80 years or more in good health. The V and J genes are TRBV18 and TRBJ2-1; no clear D. Specimen: blood. The CDR3 bases are TGTGCCAGCTCACTCACTTTGACCCAATACAATGAGCAGTTCTTC. It specifies CASSLTLTQYNEQFF.